This entry lists 24 T cell receptor beta chains sequenced from one sample in a study of graft-versus-host responses after intestinal transplantation. For these TCRs, the target antigens are not known. Profiling relied on immunoSEQ multiplex PCR, and the TCRdb table lists in-frame clones only, not all of them. The sample contains 80,000 to 100,000 clones, 80% to 95% of which appear only once. The source was unstimulated CD4+ T cells sorted from spleen or lymph node cells, collected before intestinal transplant. These receptors all come from a human donor who received an intestinal transplant.

The chain uses TRBV6-5 and TRBJ2-7; 8 bases align to TRBD1. V lost 6 bases and J lost 2; bases outside the gene matches: 6. Germline-derived CDR1 and CDR2 are MNHEY and SVGAGI. The CDR3 sequence is 14 residues long. The CDR3 reads CASRAGTGTYEQYF. CDR3 coding DNA: TGTGCCAGCAGGGCCGGGACAGGAACCTACGAGCAGTACTTC.

This chain joins TRBV7-2 and TRBJ2-3, with 13 bases matching TRBD2. V shed 4 bases and J 5 bases; nucleotides not matched to a gene: 3. Germline CDR1 is SGHTA and CDR2 is FQGNSA. CDR3 size: 15 residues. The CDR3 DNA follows: TGTGCCAGCAGCTCCAGGACTAGCGGGGGAGATACGCAGTATTTT. Translation: CASSSRTSGGDTQYF.

This clone was detected only once. The chain recombines TRBV5-7 with TRBJ1-5, with 8 bases identical to TRBD1. TRBV5-7 is filed as an ORF, its function uncertain. After removal of 3 bases from V and 9 bases from J, the junction contained 17 bases not matched to a gene. CDR3 length equals 17 residues. CDR3 residues: CASSCGDRGRRVLPQHF. The CDR3, as DNA: TGTGCCAGCAGCTGTGGAGACAGGGGAAGACGGGTCTTGCCCCAGCATTTT.

This clone was picked up one time. The rearrangement uses TRBV7-2 and TRBJ1-2; no firm D call. V lost 5 bases and J lost 4, with 20 bases in between. Germline V gives CDR1 SGHTA, CDR2 FQGNSA. The CDR3 has 16 residues. CDR3 in amino acids: CASSIRRDSRIYGYTF. CDR3 DNA sequence: TGTGCCAGCAGCATTAGGAGAGACTCAAGGATCTATGGCTACACCTTC. Full variable domain (missing parts from reference TRBV7-2 and TRBJ1-2): GAGVSQSPSNKVTEKGKDVELRCDPISGHTALYWYRQSLGQGLEFLIYFQGNSAPDKSGLPSDRFSAERTGGSVSTLTIQRTQQEDSAVYLCASSIRRDSRIYGYTFGSGTRLTVV.

The genes are TRBV15 and TRBJ2-7; 8 bases align to TRBD2. Germline CDR1 LNHNV, CDR2 YYDKDF (reference sequence). V shed 5 bases, J shed 7 bases, and the junction held 16 bases outside the gene matches. The CDR3 extends over 16 amino acids. The CDR3 is CATSERVSGGLGEQYF. CDR3 nucleotides: TGTGCCACCAGCGAGAGAGTGTCGGGGGGGCTGGGGGAGCAGTACTTC.

The chain couples TRBV21-1 to TRBJ1-5. TRBV21-1 counts as a pseudogene. The length of the CDR3 is 16 residues. The CDR3 region is CASSKVLHRGNQPQHF. DNA of the CDR3: TGTGCCAGCAGCAAGGTCCTCCACCGCGGGAATCAGCCCCAGCATTTT.

The V call is TRBV30, the J call TRBJ1-6, with 9 bases matching TRBD1. J lost 8 bases, V lost 1 base, and 6 bases had no gene match. This CDR3 has 15 amino acids. CDR1 GTSNPN and CDR2 SVGIG come from the germline V gene (reference sequence). CDR3 DNA: TGTGCCTGGAGTGCCGGGACAGGGCCCTATTCACCCCTCCACTTT. It specifies CAWSAGTGPYSPLHF.

V is TRBV30 and J is TRBJ1-5; 10 bases line up with TRBD1. Germline V gene sequence: CDR1 GTSNPN, CDR2 SVGIG (reference sequence). V lost 5 bases, J lost 8 bases, and 6 bases stayed unmatched. The CDR3 covers 13 residues. The CDR3 here is CAWGPTGGKPQHF. In nucleotides, the CDR3 is TGTGCCTGGGGTCCGACAGGGGGCAAGCCCCAGCATTTT.

The CDR3 reads CAWSADRGEGTFF. The CDR3 coding sequence is TGTGCCTGGAGCGCGGACAGGGGTGAGGGAACTTTCTTT. V and J are TRBV30 and TRBJ1-1; TRBD1 matches 9 bases. V lost 3 bases to trimming and J lost 12 bases; unmatched junction nucleotides: 11. In germline, CDR1 is GTSNPN, CDR2 SVGIG (reference sequence). CDR3 length: 13 amino acids.

The chain has TRBV10-3 and TRBJ2-1; no clear D. There are 12 residues in the CDR3. In germline, CDR1 is ENHRY, CDR2 SYGVKD. V was trimmed by 3 bases and J by 7 bases, leaving 7 bases between them. CDR3 in DNA: TGTGCCATCAGTGAAAGCAGGAATGAGCAGTTCTTC. Protein product: CAISESRNEQFF.

This clone was observed once. CDR3 nucleotides: TGCGCCAGCAGCCAAGACGCCCACAGGGGGTCCGAGCAGTACTTC. This codes for CASSQDAHRGSEQYF. The J gene is TRBJ2-7, the V gene TRBV4-3; 8 nucleotides align to TRBD1. The CDR3 is 15 amino acids. The germline CDR1 and CDR2 sequences are LGHNA and YSLEER. The V segment lost 0 bases and the J segment 6 bases; nucleotides outside the gene matches: 7.

The V call is TRBV19, the J call TRBJ1-2; D gene uncertain. The CDR3 totals 11 residues. Germline CDR1 reads LNHDA; CDR2 reads SQIVND (reference sequence). Trimming removed 5 bases at V and 1 base at J, with 2 bases between. Written as DNA, the CDR3 is TGTGCCAGTAGTCATAACTATGGCTACACCTTC. Its protein is CASSHNYGYTF.

This chain uses TRBV9 with TRBJ2-7; a weak D match, TRBD1 (5 bases). Germline V gene sequence: CDR1 SGDLS, CDR2 YYNGEE. The CDR3 extends over 14 amino acids. The V end was cut by 0 bases, the J end by 2 bases, with 9 bases between. CDR3 loop: CASSVDLGPYEQYF. Here the CDR3 DNA reads TGTGCCAGCAGCGTAGATCTGGGGCCCTACGAGCAGTACTTC.

The rearrangement joins TRBV7-9 to TRBJ2-7; D remains unclear. Trimming pared 3 bases from V and 1 base from J, leaving 7 bases between. The CDR3 runs 13 residues. Looked up from germline, CDR1 is SEHNR and CDR2 is FQNEAQ (reference sequence). This chain's CDR3 is CASSFRESYEQYF. The CDR3 DNA reads as TGTGCCAGCAGCTTCCGTGAGTCCTACGAGCAGTACTTC.

In regard to this clone: The junction departs from germline at one end; a sequencing error may be responsible. The chain carries TRBV7-2 and TRBJ1-2; possible D gene TRBD1, 5 bases. Germline CDR1 SGHTA, CDR2 FQGNSA. There are 13 residues in the CDR3. The DNA for the CDR3 is TGTGCCAGCAGCTTAGAGGGGAGGTATGACTACACCTTC. Its translation is CASSLEGRYDYTF.

The chain joins TRBV6-1 to TRBJ1-4; a possible D gene is TRBD1 (6 bases). Trimming cost V 3 bases and J 5 bases, with 10 bases left between them. The CDR3 sequence is 14 residues long. CDR1 and CDR2 from the germline V gene are MNHNS and SASEGT. Here the CDR3 DNA reads TGTGCCAGCAGTGACTACGGACAGAATGAAAAACTGTTTTTT. It is translated as CASSDYGQNEKLFF.

The genes are TRBV5-1 and TRBJ1-4; D ambiguous. The CDR3 covers 14 residues. The germline gives CDR1 SGHRS, CDR2 YFSETQ. V lost 7 bases and J lost 8, with 18 bases in between. CDR3 amino acids: CASADRDNGEKLFF. Here the CDR3 DNA reads TGCGCCAGCGCCGACCGGGATAATGGGGAAAAACTGTTTTTT.

The chain employs TRBV20-1 and TRBJ1-6, with unresolved D. CDR1 and CDR2 (germline): DFQATT, SNEGSKA (reference sequence). The CDR3 has 11 amino acids. Deletions cut 1 base from V and 14 bases from J, with 9 bases between. The CDR3 sequence: CSARARSALHF. The CDR3 bases are TGCAGTGCTAGAGCCCGTTCGGCCCTCCACTTT.

The chain is built from TRBV11-3 and TRBJ2-7; 10 bases align to TRBD1. The V gene's germline CDR1 is SGHNT and CDR2 YENEEA. V was pared by 5 bases and J by 6 bases, with 7 bases of the junction left unmatched. The CDR3 has 14 amino acids. CDR3 sequence reads: CASSRGQGYGEQYF. The CDR3 region has the DNA TGTGCCAGCAGCCGGGGACAGGGGTACGGCGAGCAGTACTTC.

V gene TRBV6-1 combines with J gene TRBJ2-5; the D gene is possibly TRBD2 (5 bases). Germline V gene sequence: CDR1 MNHNS, CDR2 SASEGT. The CDR3 spans 16 residues. The ends were cut back, 0 bases at V and 7 bases at J, with 18 bases in the middle. The CDR3 sequence is CASSEADGGRGGTQYF. CDR3 nucleotides: TGTGCCAGCAGTGAAGCAGACGGTGGGAGAGGTGGGACCCAGTACTTC.

The chain has TRBV11-2 and TRBJ1-6; 10 bases agree with TRBD1. V was pared by 5 bases and J by 0 bases, with 7 bases of the junction left unmatched. The germline CDR1 and CDR2 sequences are SGHAT and FQNNGV. This CDR3 has 18 amino acids. CDR3 DNA: TGTGCCAGCAGCGCCCGGGACAGGGGACTCTCCTATAATTCACCCCTCCACTTT. It yields the protein CASSARDRGLSYNSPLHF.

The chain employs TRBV19 and TRBJ2-1; 7 bases align to TRBD1. Trimming cost V 4 bases and J 8 bases; bases outside gene matches: 8. The CDR3 length is 14 residues. Germline CDR1 and CDR2: LNHDA and SQIVND (reference sequence). CDR3 in amino acids: CASSKRQGMDEQFF. The CDR3 nucleotides are TGTGCCAGTAGTAAGAGACAGGGTATGGATGAGCAGTTCTTC.

The chain links TRBV4-3 to TRBJ2-5, with D possibly matching TRBD1 (5 bases). The V gene's germline CDR1 is LGHNA and CDR2 YSLEER. V was shortened by 4 bases and J by 0 bases, with 15 bases between the two germline ends. This CDR3 region has 16 residues. The CDR3 DNA is TGCGCCAGCAGCCGAAACCTTAGGGGTTACCAAGAGACCCAGTACTTC. Translation gives CASSRNLRGYQETQYF.

The CDR3 bases are TGTGCCAGCAGTTCCCGACAGGGGTGGTCCTACGAGCAGTACTTC. Translated: CASSSRQGWSYEQYF. This chain links TRBV2 with TRBJ2-7; 8 nucleotides line up with TRBD1. The CDR3 contains 15 residues. Germline CDR1 and CDR2: SNHLY and FYNNEI. Trimming removed 5 bases from V and 1 base from J; junction bases left unmatched: 7.